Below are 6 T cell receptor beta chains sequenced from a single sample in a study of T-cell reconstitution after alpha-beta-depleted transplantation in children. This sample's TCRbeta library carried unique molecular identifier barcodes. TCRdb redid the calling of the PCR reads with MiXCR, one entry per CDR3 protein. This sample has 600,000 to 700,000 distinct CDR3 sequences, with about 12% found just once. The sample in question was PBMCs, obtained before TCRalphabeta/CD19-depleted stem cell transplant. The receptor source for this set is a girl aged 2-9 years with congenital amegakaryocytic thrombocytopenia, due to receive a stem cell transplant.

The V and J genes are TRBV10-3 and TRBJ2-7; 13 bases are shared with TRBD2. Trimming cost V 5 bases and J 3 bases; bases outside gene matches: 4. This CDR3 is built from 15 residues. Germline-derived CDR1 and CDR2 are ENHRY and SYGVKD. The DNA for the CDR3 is TGTGCCATCAGTCCAGGGACTAGCGGGAACTACGAGCAGTACTTC. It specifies CAISPGTSGNYEQYF.

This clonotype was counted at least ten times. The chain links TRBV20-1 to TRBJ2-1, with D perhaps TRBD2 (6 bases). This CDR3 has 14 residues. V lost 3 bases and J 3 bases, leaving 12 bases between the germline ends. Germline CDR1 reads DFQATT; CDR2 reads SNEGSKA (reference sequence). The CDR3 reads CSASMFSGYNEQFF. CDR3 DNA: TGCAGTGCTAGTATGTTTAGCGGCTACAATGAGCAGTTCTTC.

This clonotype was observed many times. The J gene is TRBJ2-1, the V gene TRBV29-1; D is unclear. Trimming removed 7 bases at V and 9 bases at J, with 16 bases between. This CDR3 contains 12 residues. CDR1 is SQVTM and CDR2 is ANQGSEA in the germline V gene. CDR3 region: CSEWTLAAEQFF. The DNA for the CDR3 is TGCAGCGAATGGACCCTCGCCGCTGAGCAGTTCTTC.

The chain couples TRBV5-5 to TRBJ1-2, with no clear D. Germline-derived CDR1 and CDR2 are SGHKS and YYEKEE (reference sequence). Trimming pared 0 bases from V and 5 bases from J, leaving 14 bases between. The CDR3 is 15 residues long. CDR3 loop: CASSLVMRESYGYTF. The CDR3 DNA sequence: TGTGCCAGCAGCTTGGTCATGCGGGAGTCATATGGCTACACCTTC.

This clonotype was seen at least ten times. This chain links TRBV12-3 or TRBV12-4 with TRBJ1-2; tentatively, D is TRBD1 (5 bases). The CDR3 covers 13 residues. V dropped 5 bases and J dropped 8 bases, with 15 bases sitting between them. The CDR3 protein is CASSKTERFGYTF. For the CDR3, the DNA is TGTGCCAGCAGTAAGACAGAGAGGTTCGGCTACACCTTC.

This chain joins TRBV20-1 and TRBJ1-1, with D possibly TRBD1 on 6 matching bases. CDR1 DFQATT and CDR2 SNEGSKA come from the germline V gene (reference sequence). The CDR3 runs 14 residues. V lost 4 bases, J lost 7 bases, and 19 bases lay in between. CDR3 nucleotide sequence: TGCAGTGCTATAGAGACAGGAGCTATCCTTGAAGCTTTCTTT. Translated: CSAIETGAILEAFF.